The clone carrying this T cell receptor (beta chain) was observed a single time. As originally analysed: Reference gene primer amplification gave estimated nucleated cell counts. Data came from immunoSEQ multiplex PCR; TCRdb stores just in-frame clones and leaves some out. Clone size and the V and J calls come from that table; the DNA yielded D and trimming. Here the sample spans 250,000 to 300,000 clones, roughly 90% being singletons. These data come from a study of blood T cell repertoires in COVID-19. Seattle's cohort entered during active infection and was followed longitudinally. The CDR3 is made up of 15 amino acids. Germline loops: CDR1 LNHDA, CDR2 SQIVND (reference sequence). The V gene lost 4 bases and the J gene lost 2 bases, with 12 bases spanning the gap.

This TCR was recovered from a woman aged 25 to 45 with COVID-19, enrolled during active disease. The V call is TRBV19, the J call TRBJ2-1; no clear D gene. Material for sequencing was peripheral blood. The CDR3 DNA follows: TGTGCCAGTAGTAATGGAAGCCAGGCCTACAATGAGCAGTTCTTC. This translates into CASSNGSQAYNEQFF. The complete variable domain, with remaining parts taken from reference TRBV19 and TRBJ2-1, reads DGGITQSPKYLFRKEGQNVTLSCEQNLNHDAMYWYRQDPGQGLRLIYYSQIVNDFQKGDIAEGYSVSREKKESFPLTVTSAQKNPTAFYLCASSNGSQAYNEQFFGPGTRLTVL.